Listed here are 24 T cell receptor beta chains from one sample, sequenced in a study of graft-versus-host responses after intestinal transplantation. TCRdb's table, derived via immunoSEQ multiplex PCR, lists solely in-frame clones and lacks some. The data show more than 65,000 clones, about 87% seen once. These receptors have no identified antigens. This sample comprised unstimulated CD4+ T cells sorted from spleen or lymph node cells, obtained before transplant. The receptors were sampled from a human donor who was the organ donor for an intestinal transplant.

This chain joins TRBV2 and TRBJ2-2; D may be TRBD1 (5 bases). The CDR3 loop spans 16 amino acids. Per germline, CDR1 SNHLY and CDR2 FYNNEI. Trimming shortened V by 4 bases and J by 0 bases, and 12 bases separated the two germline ends. The CDR3 coding sequence is TGTGCCAGCAGTGTGGGGCGGCCGGCGAACACCGGGGAGCTGTTTTTT. As protein: CASSVGRPANTGELFF.

V and J are TRBV6-5 and TRBJ2-7; the match to TRBD1 covers 7 bases. The ends lost 2 bases at V and 2 bases at J; junction bases unmatched: 3. CDR3 length: 14 amino acids. Germline V gives CDR1 MNHEY, CDR2 SVGAGI. Here the CDR3 reads CASSYETGTYEQYV. The CDR3 DNA sequence: TGTGCCAGCAGTTACGAGACAGGGACCTACGAGCAGTACGTC.

The gene calls are TRBV5-8 and TRBJ2-1; no clear D gene. Germline lookup yields CDR1 SGHTS and CDR2 YDEGEE. Trimming pared 7 bases from V and 8 bases from J, leaving 16 bases between. This CDR3 spans 13 amino acids. The CDR3: CASLPSLVDEQFF. DNA for the CDR3: TGTGCCAGCCTGCCCAGCCTAGTCGATGAGCAGTTCTTC. The entire variable domain, with the rest obtained from reference TRBV5-8 and TRBJ2-1, is as follows: EAGVTQSPTHLIKTRGQQATLRCSPISGHTSVYWYQQALGLGLQFLLWYDEGEERNRGNFPPRFSGRQFPNYSSELNVNALELEDSALYLCASLPSLVDEQFFGPGTRLTVL.

This chain links TRBV6-5 with TRBJ2-7; 7 positions agree with TRBD1. CDR3 length equals 13 residues. The germline gives CDR1 MNHEY, CDR2 SVGAGI. V lost 9 bases, J lost 0 bases, and 5 bases stayed unmatched. As DNA, the CDR3 is TGTGCCAGAGGACAGGTCCTCTCCTACGAGCAGTACGTC. Amino acid sequence: CARGQVLSYEQYV.

The chain is built from TRBV7-6 and TRBJ2-5; weak D call: TRBD2 (6 bases). The CDR3 runs to 16 residues. Germline CDR1 reads SGHVS; CDR2 reads FNYEAQ. Trimming took off 3 bases at V and 1 base at J, with 15 bases between the two ends. Written as DNA, the CDR3 is TGTGCCAGCAGCTTTGCGGGACGTTTAATCCAAGAGACCCAGTACTTC. This sequence encodes CASSFAGRLIQETQYF.

This rearrangement joins TRBV28 to TRBJ2-1, with 12 bases lining up with TRBD2. This CDR3 is 13 amino acids long. Germline V gene sequence: CDR1 MDHEN, CDR2 SYDVKM. CDR3 sequence reads: CAIGLAGFNEQFF. In DNA form, the CDR3 reads TGTGCAATAGGACTAGCGGGGTTCAATGAGCAGTTCTTC.

The chain carries TRBV6-1 and TRBJ1-3, with 11 bases matching TRBD1. Per the germline V gene, CDR1 is MNHNS and CDR2 is SASEGT. The V and J ends lost 5 bases and 7 bases, in that order; junction bases with no gene match: 7. The CDR3 runs to 15 residues. This chain's CDR3 is CASSPEGQGGNTIYF. CDR3 sequence (DNA): TGTGCCAGCAGTCCCGAGGGACAGGGGGGCAACACCATATATTTT.

The chain links TRBV19 to TRBJ2-1; TRBD1 aligns across 7 bases. Germline V gives CDR1 LNHDA, CDR2 SQIVND (reference sequence). This CDR3 region has 13 residues. V lost 7 bases to trimming and J lost 4 bases; unmatched junction nucleotides: 4. The DNA of the CDR3 is TGTGCCAGTACAAGACAGGGATACAATGAGCAGTTCTTC. The encoded protein is CASTRQGYNEQFF.

The J gene is TRBJ1-1, the V gene TRBV28; the D gene is possibly TRBD1 (5 bases). Germline V lookup: CDR1 MDHEN, CDR2 SYDVKM. The ends were cut back, 8 bases at V and 3 bases at J, with 19 bases in the middle. The CDR3 extends over 15 amino acids. For the CDR3, the DNA is TGTGCCAGCCAGGGCTCCGGGTTAGTGGACACTGAAGCTTTCTTT. It translates to CASQGSGLVDTEAFF.

The V and J genes are TRBV4-1 and TRBJ1-1, with D possibly matching TRBD1 (5 bases). V lost 1 base and J lost 5, with 20 bases in between. The CDR3 has 17 amino acids. Germline V gives CDR1 MGHRA, CDR2 YSYEKL. CDR3 amino acids: CASSQGGQGKGRTEAFF. The CDR3 DNA follows: TGCGCCAGCAGCCAAGGGGGCCAGGGAAAGGGTCGGACTGAAGCTTTCTTT.

This chain connects TRBV6-4 to TRBJ2-1; 7 positions agree with TRBD2. The germline V gene has CDR1 MRHNA and CDR2 SNTAGT. This CDR3 spans 15 amino acids. V dropped 4 bases and J dropped 5; count of bases not matched to a gene: 8. In nucleotides, the CDR3 is TGTGCCAGCAGTGCCTACGCCGGGACTAACAATGAGCAGTTCTTC. Amino acids: CASSAYAGTNNEQFF.

The V call is TRBV5-4, the J call TRBJ2-1; D perhaps matches TRBD1 (6 bases). Germline V lookup: CDR1 SGHNT, CDR2 YYREEE (reference sequence). This CDR3 is 15 amino acids long. Deletions cut 5 bases from V and 0 bases from J, with 12 bases between. The CDR3: CASRGAPPSYNEQFF. The CDR3 DNA follows: TGTGCCAGCAGGGGGGCACCTCCCTCCTACAATGAGCAGTTCTTC.

The chain uses TRBV11-2 and TRBJ1-4; 7 nucleotides match TRBD1. This CDR3 comprises 15 residues. V was pared by 4 bases and J by 5 bases, with 7 bases of the junction left unmatched. Germline CDR1 and CDR2: SGHAT and FQNNGV. The CDR3 loop reads CASSSGQEQNEKLFF. The CDR3 DNA follows: TGTGCCAGCAGCTCCGGACAGGAACAAAATGAAAAACTGTTTTTT. The full variable domain, rest sourced from reference TRBV11-2 and TRBJ1-4, is EAGVAQSPRYKIIEKRQSVAFWCNPISGHATLYWYQQILGQGPKLLIQFQNNGVVDDSQLPKDRFSAERLKGVDSTLKIQPAKLEDSAVYLCASSSGQEQNEKLFFGSGTQLSVL.

The sample holds one count of this clone. This sequence joins TRBV29-1 and TRBJ2-1, with TRBD2 identical over 9 bases. The CDR3 loop spans 13 amino acids. Germline trimming cut 5 bases from V and 8 bases from J; bases unmatched to any gene: 7. The germline gives CDR1 SQVTM, CDR2 ANQGSEA. CDR3 in amino acids: CSVIAGAMYEQFF. The CDR3, as DNA: TGCAGCGTTATAGCGGGAGCTATGTATGAGCAGTTCTTC.

The chain joins TRBV28 to TRBJ2-5; 9 bases fit TRBD1. The CDR3 is made up of 14 amino acids. V lost 3 bases to trimming and J lost 3 bases; unmatched junction nucleotides: 2. Germline V gene lookup returns CDR1 MDHEN and CDR2 SYDVKM. The CDR3 region is CASSLWTGEETQYF. CDR3 in DNA: TGTGCCAGCAGTTTGTGGACAGGGGAAGAGACCCAGTACTTC.

This clone was found once. The chain combines TRBV6-6 with TRBJ2-3; possible D gene TRBD2, 5 bases. The CDR3 contains 13 residues. Germline CDR1 reads MNHNY; CDR2 reads SVGAGI (reference sequence). The V end was cut by 6 bases, the J end by 4 bases, with 11 bases between. The chain's CDR3 is CASRPDFADTQYF. The CDR3 bases are TGTGCCAGCAGACCGGACTTTGCAGATACGCAGTATTTT.

The V call is TRBV11-2, the J call TRBJ2-2; 9 bases map to TRBD1. Germline values: CDR1 SGHAT, CDR2 FQNNGV. CDR3 length equals 14 residues. V lost 5 bases, J lost 7 bases, and 5 bases stayed unmatched. The CDR3 protein is CASSAGQGSGELFF. Here the CDR3 DNA reads TGTGCCAGCAGCGCGGGACAGGGAAGCGGGGAGCTGTTTTTT.

Only a few counts were recorded for this clone. The rearrangement uses TRBV28 and TRBJ1-1, with D possibly TRBD1 on 6 matching bases. V was shortened by 7 bases and J by 5 bases, with 14 bases between the two germline ends. CDR1 is MDHEN, CDR2 SYDVKM, per germline. CDR3 size: 13 residues. CDR3 protein: CASTGGGWTEAFF. CDR3 coding DNA: TGTGCCAGCACGGGAGGGGGTTGGACTGAAGCTTTCTTT.

The chain carries TRBV7-6 and TRBJ2-5; TRBD1 aligns across 11 bases. Germline V gene lookup returns CDR1 SGHVS and CDR2 FNYEAQ. The CDR3 runs to 15 residues. V lost 4 bases, J lost 4 bases, and 5 bases stayed unmatched. The CDR3 loop is CASSWGQGGGETQYF. Here the CDR3 DNA reads TGTGCCAGCAGCTGGGGACAGGGGGGGGGAGAGACCCAGTACTTC. The full variable domain, its missing parts supplied by reference TRBV7-6 and TRBJ2-5, is GAGVSQSPRYKVTKRGQDVALRCDPISGHVSLYWYRQALGQGPEFLTYFNYEAQQDKSGLPNDRFSAERPEGSISTLTIQRTEQRDSAMYRCASSWGQGGGETQYFGPGTRLLVL.

The chain combines TRBV6-5 with TRBJ1-4, with 8 bases fitting TRBD1. Germline trimming cut 6 bases from V and 8 bases from J; bases unmatched to any gene: 11. The V gene's germline CDR1 is MNHEY and CDR2 SVGAGI. The CDR3 is 15 amino acids. The CDR3 loop reads CASSLQGDSWEKLFF. CDR3 DNA: TGTGCCAGCAGCCTACAGGGGGACTCCTGGGAAAAACTGTTTTTT.

This chain connects TRBV28 to TRBJ2-2, with 10 bases that match TRBD1. Per the germline V gene, CDR1 is MDHEN and CDR2 is SYDVKM. The CDR3 spans 17 residues. Trimming cost V 4 bases and J 2 bases; bases outside gene matches: 7. This CDR3 reads CASSSARDRGNTGELFF. DNA for the CDR3: TGTGCCAGCAGTTCCGCCCGGGACAGGGGTAACACCGGGGAGCTGTTTTTT.

This clone was detected only once. Other DNA sequences within the sample encode an identical CDR3. V and J are TRBV28 and TRBJ1-4; D gene ambiguous. The CDR3 has 14 amino acids. V gave up 4 bases and J gave up 4 bases, with 10 bases separating them. The germline gives CDR1 MDHEN, CDR2 SYDVKM. The DNA of the CDR3 is TGTGCCAGCAGTTCGCCAGTTCTTAATGAAAAACTGTTTTTT. Its translation is CASSSPVLNEKLFF.

Here the CDR3 DNA reads TGTGCCAGCAGCTACCAGGGGCGGGTTTATAATTCACCCCTCCACTTT. Translating gives CASSYQGRVYNSPLHF. V is TRBV7-2 and J is TRBJ1-6; possible D gene TRBD1, 6 bases. The germline gives CDR1 SGHTA, CDR2 FQGNSA. The germline V and J ends were trimmed by 4 bases and 4 bases, with 14 bases remaining between them. This CDR3 region has 16 residues.

This rearrangement joins TRBV11-2 to TRBJ1-2; D is perhaps TRBD1 (6 bases). Trimming left V 5 bases short and J 5 bases short, with 15 bases between. The CDR3 contains 14 residues. In germline, CDR1 is SGHAT, CDR2 FQNNGV. The CDR3 is CASSRNRVLYGYTF. The CDR3 bases are TGTGCCAGCAGCCGGAACAGGGTGTTATATGGCTACACCTTC.